The 8 T cell receptor beta chains reported below all come from one sample, sequenced in a study of T-cell reconstitution after alpha-beta-depleted transplantation in children. Using unique molecular identifiers, the investigators prepared the TCRbeta library. Each CDR3 protein gets one entry after TCRdb re-called the PCR reads with MiXCR. The table records approximately 170,000 distinct CDR3 sequences, 8.5% to 14% of them present only once. Here the sequenced sample was PBMCs, taken before TCRalphabeta/CD19-depleted stem cell transplant. The source is a boy between 2 and 10 years old with acute myeloid leukemia, due to receive a stem cell transplant.

At least ten counts were recorded for this clonotype. The genes are TRBV29-1 and TRBJ1-5; D perhaps matches TRBD1 (6 bases). Trimming took 4 bases from V and 0 from J, leaving 22 bases between them. The CDR3 is 18 residues long. The germline V gene has CDR1 SQVTM and CDR2 ANQGSEA. In DNA form, the CDR3 reads TGCAGCGTTGTGAGGGGGGGGCGGATGAATTATAGCAATCAGCCCCAGCATTTT. As protein: CSVVRGGRMNYSNQPQHF.

This clonotype was detected ten times or more. The rearrangement uses TRBV19 and TRBJ2-1; D is undetermined. V was cut by 4 bases and J by 5 bases, with 9 bases left in between. The CDR3 length is 13 residues. Germline V gene lookup returns CDR1 LNHDA and CDR2 SQIVND (reference sequence). The CDR3 nucleotides are TGTGCCAGTAGTACGGGCCAGCACAATGAGCAGTTCTTC. Amino acid sequence: CASSTGQHNEQFF.

This clonotype has ten or more counts. This chain connects TRBV25-1 to TRBJ2-3; TRBD1 is a possible D gene (6 bases). The V end was cut by 5 bases, the J end by 3 bases, with 12 bases between. The CDR3 contains 14 residues. Per germline, CDR1 MGHDK and CDR2 SYGVNS. The CDR3 DNA reads as TGTGCCAGCAGTCGGACAGTTAGAACAGATACGCAGTATTTT. Protein sequence: CASSRTVRTDTQYF.

This clonotype has at least ten counts. The CDR3 is CASSLSTAMNTEAFF. The CDR3 DNA follows: TGTGCCAGCAGCTTGTCCACAGCTATGAACACTGAAGCTTTCTTT. V gene TRBV11-2 combines with J gene TRBJ1-1; D remains ambiguous. The CDR3 extends over 15 amino acids. V was cut by 3 bases and J by 0 bases, with 11 bases left in between. Germline assignment: CDR1 SGHAT and CDR2 FQNNGV.

In this sample, this clonotype turned up many times. The chain employs TRBV5-6 and TRBJ2-7, with 7 nucleotides matching TRBD1. CDR1 and CDR2 from the germline V gene are SGHDT and YYEEEE. The J segment lost 6 bases and the V segment lost 4 bases, leaving 10 bases of the junction unmatched. The CDR3 consists of 14 residues. The CDR3 protein is CASSLKTGPPEQYV. DNA for the CDR3: TGTGCCAGCAGCCTAAAGACAGGGCCGCCCGAGCAGTACGTC.

The table lists this clonotype with many counts. V usage is TRBV5-6 and J usage is TRBJ2-1; TRBD2 matches 7 bases. The J segment lost 8 bases and the V segment lost 0 bases, leaving 11 bases of the junction unmatched. The length of the CDR3 is 16 residues. CDR1 is SGHDT and CDR2 is YYEEEE in the germline V gene. The CDR3 reads CASSLGNLRGGDEQFF. CDR3 DNA: TGTGCCAGCAGCTTGGGTAATCTAAGGGGAGGGGATGAGCAGTTCTTC.

This clonotype has at least ten counts. This rearrangement joins TRBV7-2 to TRBJ2-3, with 8 bases lining up with TRBD2. CDR1 and CDR2 (germline): SGHTA, FQGNSA. This CDR3 comprises 14 residues. With 5 bases clipped from V and 6 bases from J, the junction kept 7 bases outside the gene matches. CDR3 DNA sequence: TGTGCCAGCAGCCCCGGGGGGGCATCGGATACGCAGTATTTT. Translating gives CASSPGGASDTQYF.

This clonotype was counted once. This sequence may be a read error, since a much larger clone differs from it by one base. This chain uses TRBV3-1 with TRBJ2-4; 7 bases agree with TRBD2. CDR1 LGHDT and CDR2 YNNKEL come from the germline V gene (reference sequence). The CDR3 is 18 amino acids. DNA for the CDR3: TGTGCCTGCAGCCAAGACCTAGGGAGGGGCGAGGGCAAAAACATTCAGTACTTC. Amino acids: CACSQDLGRGEGKNIQYF.